These 21 T cell receptor beta chains originate from one sample sequenced in a study of regulatory T cells in long-lasting Graves disease. Time point: newly diagnosed GD, antithyroid drugs for less than 3 months. Isolated PBMC RNA provided the starting material for the TCR library. The authors built TCR beta libraries using iRepertoire HTBI primers and Arm-PCR of CDR3 regions. TCRdb re-called the multiplex PCR reads with MiXCR, one entry per CDR3 protein. The sample has 560,000 or so distinct CDR3 sequences, about 16% seen once. A further study also used this sample, focusing on T cells in Graves' hyperthyroidism and ophthalmopathy.

This specimen consisted of peripheral blood mononuclear cells (PBMCs), obtained at new diagnosis, from a patient treated with antithyroid drugs. The receptors were gathered from a man aged 18 to 29 with Graves disease.

This chain joins TRBV7-8 and TRBJ2-1, with TRBD2 matching over 12 bases. CDR1 is SGHVS, CDR2 FQNEAQ, per germline. This CDR3 has 17 amino acids. With V trimmed by 1 base and J by 4 bases, 5 bases remained unmatched. The CDR3 DNA reads TGTGCCAGCAGCTTAGTGACTAGCGGGAGTCTGTACAATGAGCAGTTCTTC. Amino acid sequence: CASSLVTSGSLYNEQFF. Full variable domain (outside the CDR3, taken from reference TRBV7-8 and TRBJ2-1): GAGVSQSPRYKVAKRGQDVALRCDPISGHVSLFWYQQALGQGPEFLTYFQNEAQLDKSGLPSDRFFAERPEGSVSTLKIQRTQQEDSAVYLCASSLVTSGSLYNEQFFGPGTRLTVL.

V gene TRBV3-1 combines with J gene TRBJ1-3; maybe TRBD1 (5 bases). Trimming stripped 4 bases from V and 3 bases from J, with 13 bases between. In germline, CDR1 is LGHDT, CDR2 YNNKEL (reference sequence). This CDR3 region has 15 residues. The CDR3 region is CASSLDSSRGNTIYF. The CDR3 DNA is TGTGCCAGCAGCCTAGACAGCTCTCGTGGAAACACCATATATTTT.

This clonotype came up many times. The J gene is TRBJ1-2, the V gene TRBV28, with a possible D match to TRBD1 (6 bases). CDR1 MDHEN and CDR2 SYDVKM come from the germline V gene. The CDR3 extends over 15 amino acids. V was cut by 10 bases and J by 4 bases, with 22 bases left in between. Written as DNA, the CDR3 is TGTGCCATCGCGAAGGGGGGACGCCGATTCTATGGCTACACCTTC. This translates into CAIAKGGRRFYGYTF.

This clonotype has at least ten counts. The chain uses TRBV30 and TRBJ2-1, with TRBD2 matching 12 bases. The CDR3 is 13 amino acids. Germline loops: CDR1 GTSNPN, CDR2 SVGIG (reference sequence). V shed 5 bases and J 7 bases; nucleotides not matched to a gene: 3. As DNA, the CDR3 is TGTGCCTGGGGACTAGCGGGACCAAATGAGCAGTTCTTC. This encodes CAWGLAGPNEQFF.

This clonotype has at least ten counts. CDR3 sequence reads: CASKPTGTGAYEQYF. CDR3 coding DNA: TGTGCCAGCAAACCCACCGGGACAGGGGCTTACGAGCAGTACTTC. The chain uses TRBV28 and TRBJ2-7; 10 positions match TRBD1. With 7 bases clipped from V and 4 bases from J, the junction kept 10 bases outside the gene matches. The CDR3 is 15 residues long. Germline V gene data show CDR1 as MDHEN and CDR2 as SYDVKM.

This clonotype has just a few counts. V and J are TRBV18 and TRBJ2-7; TRBD2 matches at 16 bases. The germline gives CDR1 KGHSH, CDR2 LQKENI. The ends lost 3 bases at V and 7 bases at J; junction bases unmatched: 6. The CDR3 has 16 amino acids. CDR3 region: CASSPGTSGRAQEQYF. As DNA, the CDR3 is TGTGCCAGCTCACCCGGGACTAGCGGGAGGGCCCAGGAGCAGTACTTC.

This clonotype was detected many times. The chain uses TRBV20-1 and TRBJ2-1, with 9 bases aligning to TRBD1. Trimming removed 0 bases from V and 8 bases from J; junction bases left unmatched: 5. From germline, CDR1 is DFQATT and CDR2 SNEGSKA (reference sequence). This CDR3 has 14 residues. The CDR3 DNA sequence: TGCAGTGCTAGAGATCGGGGACAGGGATATGAGCAGTTCTTC. Protein product: CSARDRGQGYEQFF.

This clonotype has just a few counts. The chain carries TRBV25-1 and TRBJ2-3, with D tentatively TRBD1 or TRBD2 (5 bases each). CDR3 length: 16 amino acids. From germline, CDR1 is MGHDK and CDR2 SYGVNS. The V gene lost 2 bases and the J gene lost 5 bases, with 17 bases spanning the gap. The CDR3 DNA sequence: TGTGCCAGCAGTGAAATGGGGTGGGGGTCCGGAGATACGCAGTATTTT. It codes for CASSEMGWGSGDTQYF.

In this sample, this clonotype turned up many times. A junction boundary mismatches the germline segment, possibly from a read error. V usage is TRBV7-9 and J usage is TRBJ1-1; D not certain. The CDR3 is 13 residues long. CDR1 and CDR2 (germline): SEHNR, FQNEAQ (reference sequence). The CDR3 loop reads CASSLVGNTEAFF. As DNA, the CDR3 is TGTGCCAGCAGTTTAGTGGGGAACACTGAAGCTTTCTTT.

This clonotype was picked up many times. This sequence joins TRBV29-1 and TRBJ2-7, with 7 nucleotides matching TRBD2. The CDR3 extends over 11 amino acids. Trimming cost V 6 bases and J 9 bases; bases outside gene matches: 8. Germline V gene lookup returns CDR1 SQVTM and CDR2 ANQGSEA. This chain's CDR3 is CSVGREDGQYF. The CDR3 DNA follows: TGCAGCGTGGGCCGGGAGGATGGGCAGTACTTC.

This clonotype was seen many times. The rearrangement joins TRBV6-2 or TRBV6-3 to TRBJ2-7; D not resolved. V shed 0 bases and J shed 12 bases, with 9 bases lying between them. The CDR3 length is 11 residues. Germline values: CDR1 MNHEY, CDR2 SVGEGT. The CDR3 loop is CASSYSVRRYF. In nucleotides, the CDR3 is TGTGCCAGCAGTTACTCGGTCAGGCGGTACTTC.

The chain uses TRBV7-9 and TRBJ2-5, with 12 nucleotides matching TRBD2. Trimming removed 8 bases from V and 0 bases from J; junction bases left unmatched: 7. The CDR3 has 16 residues. Looked up from germline, CDR1 is SEHNR and CDR2 is FQNEAQ (reference sequence). The CDR3 region is CASGLGLAGYQETQYF. CDR3 DNA sequence: TGTGCCAGCGGCCTGGGACTAGCGGGCTACCAAGAGACCCAGTACTTC.

This rearrangement joins TRBV6-5 to TRBJ1-1, with TRBD1 as a possible D gene (6 bases). The germline gives CDR1 MNHEY, CDR2 SVGAGI. The CDR3 covers 14 residues. V was shortened by 2 bases and J by 5 bases, with 12 bases between the two germline ends. CDR3 in DNA: TGTGCCAGCAGTTACATCGGGGGGCGGACTGAAGCTTTCTTT. It yields the protein CASSYIGGRTEAFF.

This clonotype came up many times. The chain uses TRBV2 and TRBJ2-7; 7 nucleotides match TRBD2. The CDR3 runs 15 residues. V lost 8 bases to trimming and J lost 2 bases; unmatched junction nucleotides: 12. Per the germline V gene, CDR1 is SNHLY and CDR2 is FYNNEI. CDR3 sequence reads: CASVRGRENPYEQYF. Here the CDR3 DNA reads TGTGCCAGCGTGAGAGGGCGGGAGAACCCCTACGAGCAGTACTTC.

The rearrangement joins TRBV19 to TRBJ1-4; D is ambiguous. Germline V gives CDR1 LNHDA, CDR2 SQIVND (reference sequence). This CDR3 has 14 amino acids. V lost 6 bases, J lost 8 bases, and 16 bases lay in between. CDR3 in DNA: TGTGCCAGTAGATACTCCGGGGATTTGGAAAAACTGTTTTTT. This gives the protein CASRYSGDLEKLFF.

This clonotype was picked up a small number of times. This chain links TRBV28 with TRBJ2-7; TRBD1 agrees at 10 bases. The germline V gene encodes CDR1 MDHEN and CDR2 SYDVKM. This CDR3 has 17 amino acids. V was pared by 3 bases and J by 2 bases, with 10 bases of the junction left unmatched. The CDR3 coding sequence is TGTGCCAGCAGTTTGGGGCGTCCGGGACAGGGGACCTACGAGCAGTACTTC. Its translation: CASSLGRPGQGTYEQYF.

This clonotype was observed a handful of times. The chain is built from TRBV7-9 and TRBJ2-1, with no clear D. The CDR3 length is 10 residues. The V gene lost 10 bases and the J gene lost 7 bases, with 8 bases spanning the gap. CDR1 and CDR2 (germline): SEHNR, FQNEAQ (reference sequence). The CDR3 loop reads CANGQNEQFF. CDR3 DNA sequence: TGTGCCAACGGGCAGAATGAGCAGTTCTTC.

At least ten counts were recorded for this clonotype. The J gene is TRBJ2-4, the V gene TRBV6-1; D unresolved. Trimming took 0 bases from V and 6 from J, leaving 3 bases between them. Germline values: CDR1 MNHNS, CDR2 SASEGT. This CDR3 comprises 12 residues. The CDR3 DNA is TGTGCCAGCAGTGAAGCCGGAAACATTCAGTACTTC. It specifies CASSEAGNIQYF.

J is TRBJ1-3 and V is TRBV20-1; 7 nucleotides align to TRBD1. Germline CDR1 DFQATT, CDR2 SNEGSKA (reference sequence). The CDR3 runs to 14 residues. The junction had 6 bases not matched to a gene; V was cut back by 7 bases and J by 0 bases. The DNA for the CDR3 is TGCAGTGTACCAGGGGGTAGCTCTGGAAACACCATATATTTT. It translates to CSVPGGSSGNTIYF.

Comments on this clonotype: The junction does not match germline at one end; this may be a read error. The chain employs TRBV3-1 and TRBJ1-1; no clear D gene. There are 12 residues in the CDR3. Germline assignment: CDR1 LGHDT and CDR2 YNNKEL (reference sequence). This chain's CDR3 is CAGSRTTTEAFF. CDR3 coding DNA: TGTGCCGGCAGCCGTACGACCACTGAAGCTTTCTTT.

Many counts were recorded for this clonotype. The chain couples TRBV19 to TRBJ2-1; TRBD1 or TRBD2 may be the D gene (5 bases each). Trimming removed 4 bases from V and 2 bases from J, with 12 bases in between. The CDR3 spans 15 residues. Germline CDR1 and CDR2: LNHDA and SQIVND (reference sequence). The CDR3: CASSTTRGAYNEQFF. The DNA for the CDR3 is TGTGCCAGTAGTACCACTAGGGGAGCCTACAATGAGCAGTTCTTC.